At least ten counts were recorded for the clone carrying this T cell receptor (beta chain). Measured with immunoSEQ multiplex PCR; TCRdb has only the in-frame clones, and not every one. This sample includes 20,000 to 25,000 clones with no singletons; its ten biggest clones take up about 4.4%. The sample comes from a study of T cells after posttransplantation cyclophosphamide. The germline V gene encodes CDR1 SGHDN and CDR2 FVKESK. This CDR3 region has 14 residues. Trimming pared 3 bases from V and 0 bases from J, leaving 6 bases between. The V and J genes are TRBV14 and TRBJ2-1; possibly TRBD1 for D (6 bases). The TCR comes from a woman aged 45-59 years in good health, CMV-negative, and a related stem cell transplant donor. Sequenced sample: PBMCs. The CDR3: CASSQDSSYNEQFF. CDR3 nucleotides: TGTGCCAGCAGCCAGGACAGCTCCTACAATGAGCAGTTCTTC.